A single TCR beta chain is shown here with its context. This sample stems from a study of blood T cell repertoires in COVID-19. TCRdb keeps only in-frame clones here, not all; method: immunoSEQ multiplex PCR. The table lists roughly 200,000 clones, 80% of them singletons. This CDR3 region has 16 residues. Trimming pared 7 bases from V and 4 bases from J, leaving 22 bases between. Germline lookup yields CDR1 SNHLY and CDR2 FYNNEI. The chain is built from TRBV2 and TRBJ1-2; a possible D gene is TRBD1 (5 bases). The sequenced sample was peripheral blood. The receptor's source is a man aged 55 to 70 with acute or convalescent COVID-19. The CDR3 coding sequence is TGTGCCAGCAATCTTTTCCAGGACACTCATCGCTATGGCTACACCTTC. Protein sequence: CASNLFQDTHRYGYTF.